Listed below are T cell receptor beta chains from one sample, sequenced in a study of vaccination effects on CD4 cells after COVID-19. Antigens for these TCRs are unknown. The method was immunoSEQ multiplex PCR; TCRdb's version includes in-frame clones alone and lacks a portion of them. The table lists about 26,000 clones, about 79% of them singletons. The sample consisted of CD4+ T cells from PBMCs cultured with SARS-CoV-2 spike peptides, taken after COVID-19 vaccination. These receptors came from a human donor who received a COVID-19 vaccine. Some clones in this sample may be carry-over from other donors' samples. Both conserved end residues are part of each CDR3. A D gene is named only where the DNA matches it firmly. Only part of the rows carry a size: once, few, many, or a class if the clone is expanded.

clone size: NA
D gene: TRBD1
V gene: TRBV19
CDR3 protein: CASSIEWEQGAATQYF

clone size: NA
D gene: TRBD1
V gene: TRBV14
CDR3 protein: CASSQPGQGGRHTQYF

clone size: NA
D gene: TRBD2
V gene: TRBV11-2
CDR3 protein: CASSLSTSALRTDTQYF

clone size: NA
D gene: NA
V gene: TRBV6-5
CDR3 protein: CASNVVTGQGNEQFF

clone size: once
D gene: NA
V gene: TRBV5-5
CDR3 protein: CASSRQEGSHEKLFF

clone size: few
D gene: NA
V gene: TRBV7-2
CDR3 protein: CASSLQGNQPQHF

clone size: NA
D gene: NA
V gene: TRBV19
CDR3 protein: CASSASVEKLFF

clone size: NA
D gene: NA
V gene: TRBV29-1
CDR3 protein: CSVEEGVRGTEAFF

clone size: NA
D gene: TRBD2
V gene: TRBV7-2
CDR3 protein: CASSLLQSGVGTQYF

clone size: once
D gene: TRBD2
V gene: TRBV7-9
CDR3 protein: CASSGRSGGPFGANVLTF

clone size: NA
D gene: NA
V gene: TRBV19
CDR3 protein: CASSIATLPSYGYTF

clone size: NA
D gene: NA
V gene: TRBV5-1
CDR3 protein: CASSSGTGNYGYTF

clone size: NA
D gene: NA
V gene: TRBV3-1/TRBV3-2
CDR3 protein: CASSQGQGGANVLTF

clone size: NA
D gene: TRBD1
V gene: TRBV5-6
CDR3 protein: CASSLKHRGPGYTF

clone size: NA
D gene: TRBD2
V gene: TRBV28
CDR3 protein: CASSSAGLAGALGASYEQYF

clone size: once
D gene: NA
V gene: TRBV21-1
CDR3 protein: CASSPPRAGTDTQYF

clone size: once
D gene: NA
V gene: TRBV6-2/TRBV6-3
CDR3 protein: CASSYGARDTQYF

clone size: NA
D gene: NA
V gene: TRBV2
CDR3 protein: CASSDPPGRATFF

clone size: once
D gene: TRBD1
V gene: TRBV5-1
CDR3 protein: CASSSDRGSTDTQYF

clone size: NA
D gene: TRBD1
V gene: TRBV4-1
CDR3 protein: CASSPDRTSTDTQYF

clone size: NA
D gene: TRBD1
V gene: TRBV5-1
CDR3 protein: CASSTRDRKTGELFF

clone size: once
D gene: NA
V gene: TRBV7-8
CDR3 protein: CASSPSVRGSIIYGYTF

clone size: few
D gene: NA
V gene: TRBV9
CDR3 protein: CASSAGGSATNEKLFF

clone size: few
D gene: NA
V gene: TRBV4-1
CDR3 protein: CASSQVYREKGQPQHF

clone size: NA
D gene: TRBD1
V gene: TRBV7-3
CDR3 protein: CASSLMSGGSDTQYF